These T cell receptor beta chains were read from a single sample in a study of blood T cells in healthy people across ages. TCRdb itself ran the 5' RACE reads through MiXCR, one entry per CDR3 protein. The profile shows some 560,000 distinct CDR3 sequences, 27% of them singletons. These same data were also listed under a study on T cells of mothers and their children.

Specimen: blood. The receptors originated from a boy aged 2 to 10 in good health. The CDR3 runs from the conserved cysteine through the conserved F or W. Fields, in order: J gene, V gene, D gene, clone size, CDR3 DNA, CDR3 protein. D genes are given only for firm matches. Clone size is shown for a subset of rows, as once, few, many or a class of expanded clone.

>TRBJ2-1|TRBV6-6|TRBD2|few
TGTGCCAGCATTATAAGCGGGGGGGCCTTGGAGCAGTTCTTC
CASIISGGALEQFF
>TRBJ2-7|TRBV7-6|TRBD2|few
TGTGCCAGCAGCTTGAGGCTAGCGGACGAGCAGTACTTC
CASSLRLADEQYF
>TRBJ2-7|TRBV7-8|TRBD1|many
TGTGCCAGCAACCCGGACACAGGGGCTGGCGAGCAGTACTTC
CASNPDTGAGEQYF
>TRBJ2-7|TRBV20-1|TRBD1|few
TGCAGTGCCGGACAGGGAACCTACGAGCAGTACTTC
CSAGQGTYEQYF
>TRBJ1-2|TRBV10-2|.|.
TGCGCCAGCAGTGAGTCTCCAGGGGAGGGCTACACCTTC
CASSESPGEGYTF
>TRBJ2-2|TRBV10-3|.|few
TGTGCCATCTCGAGGGATGGGGACACCGGGGAGCTGTTTTTT
CAISRDGDTGELFF
>TRBJ2-1|TRBV2|.|few
TGTGCCAGCAAGGGGACGCCGTCGGATGAGCAGTTCTTC
CASKGTPSDEQFF
>TRBJ1-1|TRBV25-1|.|.
TGTGCCAGCAGTGCCTTCCAGGGAGACACTGAAGCTTTCTTT
CASSAFQGDTEAFF
>TRBJ2-7|TRBV20-1|TRBD2|.
TGCAGTGCACATTCTAGCGGGGGCTCCTACGAGCAGTACTTC
CSAHSSGGSYEQYF
>TRBJ2-5|TRBV11-2|TRBD1|few
TGTGCCAGCAGCATTGGGACAGTTAATAAAGAGACCCAGTACTTC
CASSIGTVNKETQYF
>TRBJ2-7|TRBV7-9|TRBD1|few
TGTGCCAGCAGCTTAGGGACAGGACCCGAGCAGTACTTC
CASSLGTGPEQYF
>TRBJ2-3|TRBV7-2|TRBD1|.
TGTGCCAGCAGCTTCAGGGGGCAAACAGATACGCAGTATTTT
CASSFRGQTDTQYF
>TRBJ2-5|TRBV5-5|TRBD2|.
TGTGCCAGCAGCGTAGGGGGACTAGAAGAGACCCAGTACTTC
CASSVGGLEETQYF
>TRBJ1-2|TRBV4-2|TRBD1|few
TGTGCCAGCAGCCAAGGCGAGTTGGCAGGGGGCCTTATAAACTATGGCTACACCTTC
CASSQGELAGGLINYGYTF
>TRBJ2-1|TRBV12-3/TRBV12-4|TRBD2|.
TGTGCCAGCAGCAAAAGCGGGGGGGCCTACAATGAGCAGTTCTTC
CASSKSGGAYNEQFF
>TRBJ2-6|TRBV6-4|.|.
TGTGCCGGCAGTGAGGGCCTACGATCGGGGGCCAACGTCCTGACTTTC
CAGSEGLRSGANVLTF
>TRBJ2-7|TRBV28|TRBD1|.
TGTGCCACCGCCGGGACAGCATATTACGAGCAGTACTTC
CATAGTAYYEQYF
>TRBJ2-5|TRBV6-2/TRBV6-3|.|many
TGTGCCAGCAGTTACTCGACAGAGACCCAGTACTTC
CASSYSTETQYF
>TRBJ2-1|TRBV12-3/TRBV12-4|TRBD2|few
TGTGCCAGCAGTTATCCGCTAGCGGGAGGTCTCTCCTACAATGAGCAGTTCTTC
CASSYPLAGGLSYNEQFF
>TRBJ2-6|TRBV7-2|.|few
TGTGCCAGCAGTGCTGGGGGGAGCTCTGGGGCCAACATCCTGACTTTC
CASSAGGSSGANILTF
>TRBJ1-2|TRBV3-1|TRBD1|.
TGTGCCAGCAGCCCCCAACCGGGACAGGGTCCCTATGGCTACACCTTC
CASSPQPGQGPYGYTF
>TRBJ1-1|TRBV15|TRBD1|.
TGTGCCACCAGCCTCACGGACAGGGCAAGATCCACTGAAGCTTTCTTT
CATSLTDRARSTEAFF
>TRBJ2-2|TRBV18|.|.
TGTGCCAGCTCACCACTAATCGGTGCCGGGGAGCTGTTTTTT
CASSPLIGAGELFF
>TRBJ1-5|TRBV20-1|.|.
TGCAGTGCGTTGGACGGACACAATCAGCCCCAGCATTTT
CSALDGHNQPQHF